A single sample gave rise to the 4 T cell receptor beta chains below, sequenced in a study of T cells of healthy individuals. In TCRdb, the 5' RACE reads were re-called with MiXCR into one record per CDR3 protein. The sample has about 53,000 distinct CDR3 sequences; approximately 15% are singletons. Receptors were obtained from a human donor in good health.

This clonotype was recorded many times. V and J are TRBV12-3 or TRBV12-4 and TRBJ2-1; 16 bases line up with TRBD2. CDR3 length: 16 amino acids. V dropped 6 bases and J dropped 9; count of bases not matched to a gene: 8. The CDR3 loop is CASRPGTSGRGSEQFF. In DNA form, the CDR3 reads TGTGCCAGCAGACCCGGGACTAGCGGGAGGGGTAGTGAGCAGTTCTTC.

This clonotype was picked up many times. The chain is built from TRBV7-2 and TRBJ2-3; D not resolved. Trimming pared 3 bases from V and 0 bases from J, leaving 4 bases between. Germline V CDR1 and CDR2: SGHTA, FQGNSA. CDR3 size: 13 residues. CDR3 nucleotide sequence: TGTGCCAGCAGCTTTGTGAGCACAGATACGCAGTATTTT. Its translation is CASSFVSTDTQYF.

The chain joins TRBV7-9 to TRBJ2-3, with a possible D match to TRBD2 (6 bases). This CDR3 is 14 amino acids long. The germline CDR1 and CDR2 sequences are SEHNR and FQNEAQ (reference sequence). Trimming took 5 bases from V and 5 from J, leaving 14 bases between them. As DNA, the CDR3 is TGTGCCAGCAGCCCACGGAGGGTCGAAGATACGCAGTATTTT. This gives the protein CASSPRRVEDTQYF.

The chain has TRBV11-2 and TRBJ2-3; tentative D call: TRBD2 (5 bases). Germline values: CDR1 SGHAT, CDR2 FQNNGV. The CDR3 runs to 13 residues. With 0 bases removed from V and 6 bases from J, the gap between germline ends came to 7 bases. CDR3 bases: TGTGCCAGCAGCTTAGATACTAGGGATACGCAGTATTTT. Encoded protein: CASSLDTRDTQYF.